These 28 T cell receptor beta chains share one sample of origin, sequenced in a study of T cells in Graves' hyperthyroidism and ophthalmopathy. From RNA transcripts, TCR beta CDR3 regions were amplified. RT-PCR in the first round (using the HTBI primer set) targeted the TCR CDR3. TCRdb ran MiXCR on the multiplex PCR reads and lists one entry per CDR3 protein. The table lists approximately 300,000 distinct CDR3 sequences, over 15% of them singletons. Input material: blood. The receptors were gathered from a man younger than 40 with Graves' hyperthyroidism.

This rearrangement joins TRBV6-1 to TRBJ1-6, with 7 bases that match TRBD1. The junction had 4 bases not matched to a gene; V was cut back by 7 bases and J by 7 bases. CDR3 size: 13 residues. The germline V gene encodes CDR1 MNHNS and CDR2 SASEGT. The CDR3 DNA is TGTGCCAGCATGGGGACAGCCAATTCACCCCTCCACTTT. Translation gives CASMGTANSPLHF.

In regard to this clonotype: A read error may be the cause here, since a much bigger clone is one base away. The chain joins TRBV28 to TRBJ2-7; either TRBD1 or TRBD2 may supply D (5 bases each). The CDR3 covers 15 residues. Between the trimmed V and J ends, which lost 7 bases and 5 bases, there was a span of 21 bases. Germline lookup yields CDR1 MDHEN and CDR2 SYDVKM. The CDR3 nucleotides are TGTGCCAGCACCTCCCGCGAGGGGTTTCCCCACGAGCAGTACTTC. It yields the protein CASTSREGFPHEQYF.

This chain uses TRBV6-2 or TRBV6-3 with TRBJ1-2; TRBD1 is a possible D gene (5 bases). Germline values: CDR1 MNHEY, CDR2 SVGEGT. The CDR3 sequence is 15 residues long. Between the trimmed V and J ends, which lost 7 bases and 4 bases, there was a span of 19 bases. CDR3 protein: CASTPQGGGVYGYTF. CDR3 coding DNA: TGTGCCAGCACCCCCCAGGGTGGTGGGGTCTATGGCTACACCTTC.

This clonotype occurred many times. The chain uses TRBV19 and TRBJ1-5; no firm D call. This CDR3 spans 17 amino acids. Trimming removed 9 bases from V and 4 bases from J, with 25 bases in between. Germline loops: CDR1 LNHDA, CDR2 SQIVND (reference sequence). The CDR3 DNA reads TGTGCCAGACTAGAAGGAGACACGGGTCCCTTAAATCAGCCCCAGCATTTT. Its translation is CARLEGDTGPLNQPQHF.

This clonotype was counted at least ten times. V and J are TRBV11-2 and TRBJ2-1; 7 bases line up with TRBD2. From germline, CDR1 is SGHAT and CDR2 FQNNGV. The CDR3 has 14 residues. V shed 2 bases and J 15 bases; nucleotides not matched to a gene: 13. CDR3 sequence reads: CASSLPHGLGMLFF. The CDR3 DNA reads TGTGCCAGCAGCTTACCCCACGGACTAGGCATGCTGTTCTTC. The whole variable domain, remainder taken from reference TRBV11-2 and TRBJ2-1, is EAGVAQSPRYKIIEKRQSVAFWCNPISGHATLYWYQQILGQGPKLLIQFQNNGVVDDSQLPKDRFSAERLKGVDSTLKIQPAKLEDSAVYLCASSLPHGLGMLFFGPGTRLTVL.

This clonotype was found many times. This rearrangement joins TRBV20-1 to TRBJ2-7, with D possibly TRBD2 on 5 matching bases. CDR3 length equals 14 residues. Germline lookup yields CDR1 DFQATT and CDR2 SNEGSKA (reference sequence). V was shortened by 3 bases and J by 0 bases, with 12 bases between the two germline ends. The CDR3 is CSARRRGFSYEQYF. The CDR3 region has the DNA TGCAGTGCTAGGCGTCGCGGGTTCTCCTACGAGCAGTACTTC.

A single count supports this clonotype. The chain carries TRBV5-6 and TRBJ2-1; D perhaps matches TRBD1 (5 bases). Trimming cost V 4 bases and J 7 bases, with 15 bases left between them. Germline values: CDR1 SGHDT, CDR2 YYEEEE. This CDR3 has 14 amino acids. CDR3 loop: CASSNSLNRNEQFF. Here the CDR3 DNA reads TGTGCCAGCAGCAATTCGTTAAACAGGAATGAGCAGTTCTTC.

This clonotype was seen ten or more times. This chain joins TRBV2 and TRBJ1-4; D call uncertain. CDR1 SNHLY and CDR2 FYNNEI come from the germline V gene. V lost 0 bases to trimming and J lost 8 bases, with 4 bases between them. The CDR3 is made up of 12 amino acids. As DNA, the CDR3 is TGTGCCAGCAGTGAAGCGGGAGAAAAACTGTTTTTT. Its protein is CASSEAGEKLFF.

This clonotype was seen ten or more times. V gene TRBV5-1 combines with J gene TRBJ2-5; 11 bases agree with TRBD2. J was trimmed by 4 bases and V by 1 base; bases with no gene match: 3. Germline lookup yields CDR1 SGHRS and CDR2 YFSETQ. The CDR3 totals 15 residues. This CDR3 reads CASSLLAGGRETQYF. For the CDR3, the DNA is TGCGCCAGCAGCTTGTTAGCGGGAGGGAGAGAGACCCAGTACTTC.

In nucleotides, the CDR3 is TGTGCCAGTAGTCCTCGACAGTATAATTCACCCCTCCACTTT. Translated, it gives CASSPRQYNSPLHF. This chain joins TRBV19 and TRBJ1-6; TRBD1 might be the D (5 bases). This CDR3 spans 14 amino acids. Germline values: CDR1 LNHDA, CDR2 SQIVND (reference sequence). With 5 bases removed from V and 4 bases from J, the gap between germline ends came to 9 bases.

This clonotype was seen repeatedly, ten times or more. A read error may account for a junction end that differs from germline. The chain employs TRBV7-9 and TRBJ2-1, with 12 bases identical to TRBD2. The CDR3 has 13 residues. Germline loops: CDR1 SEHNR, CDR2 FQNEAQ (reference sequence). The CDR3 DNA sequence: TGCTACTCGGGACTAGCGGGTTTCAATGAGCAGTTCTTC. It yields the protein CYSGLAGFNEQFF.

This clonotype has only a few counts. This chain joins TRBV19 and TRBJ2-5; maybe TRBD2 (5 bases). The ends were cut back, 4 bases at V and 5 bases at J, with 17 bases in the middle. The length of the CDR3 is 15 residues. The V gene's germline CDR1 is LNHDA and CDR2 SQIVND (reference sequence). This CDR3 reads CASSTADGRGETQYF. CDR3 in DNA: TGTGCCAGTAGTACCGCGGACGGTCGCGGGGAGACCCAGTACTTC.

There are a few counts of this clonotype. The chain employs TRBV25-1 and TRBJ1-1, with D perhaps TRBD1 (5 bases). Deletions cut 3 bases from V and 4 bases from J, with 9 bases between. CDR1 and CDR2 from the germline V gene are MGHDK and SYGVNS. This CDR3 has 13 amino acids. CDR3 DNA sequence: TGTGCCAGCAGTGACGGGGGGAGCACTGAAGCTTTCTTT. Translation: CASSDGGSTEAFF. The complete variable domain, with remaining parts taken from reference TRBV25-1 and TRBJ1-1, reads EADIYQTPRYLVIGTGKKITLECSQTMGHDKMYWYQQDPGMELHLIHYSYGVNSTEKGDLSSESTVSRIRTEHFPLTLESARPSHTSQYLCASSDGGSTEAFFGQGTRLTVV.

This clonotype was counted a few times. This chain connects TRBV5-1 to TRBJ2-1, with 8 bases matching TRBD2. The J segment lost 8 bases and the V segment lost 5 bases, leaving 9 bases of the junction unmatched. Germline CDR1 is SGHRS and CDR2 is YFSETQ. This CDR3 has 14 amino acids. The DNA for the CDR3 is TGCGCCAGCAGAAAGCGGGAGTTTAAGGATGAGCAGTTCTTC. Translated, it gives CASRKREFKDEQFF.

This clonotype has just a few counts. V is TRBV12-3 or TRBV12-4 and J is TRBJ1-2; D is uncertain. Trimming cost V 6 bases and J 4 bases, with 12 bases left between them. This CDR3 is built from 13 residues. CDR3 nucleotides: TGTGCCAGCAGCTTGTCGGGAGTCTATGGCTACACCTTC. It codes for CASSLSGVYGYTF.

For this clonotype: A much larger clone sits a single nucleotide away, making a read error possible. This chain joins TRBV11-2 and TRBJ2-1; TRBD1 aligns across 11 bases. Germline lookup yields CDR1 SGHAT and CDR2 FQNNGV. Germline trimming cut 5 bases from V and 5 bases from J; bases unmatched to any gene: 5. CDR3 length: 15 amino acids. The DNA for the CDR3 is TGTGCCAGCAGCCGGACAGGGGGCCCCAACAATGAGCAGTTCTTC. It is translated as CASSRTGGPNNEQFF.

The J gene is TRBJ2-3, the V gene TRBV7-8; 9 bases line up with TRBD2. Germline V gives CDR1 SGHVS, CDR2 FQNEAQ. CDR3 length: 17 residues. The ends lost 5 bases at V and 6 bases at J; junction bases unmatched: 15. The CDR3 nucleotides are TGTGCCAGCAGCGCCTACTTGCGGGAGGGCCTTAGCGATACGCAGTATTTT. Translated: CASSAYLREGLSDTQYF.

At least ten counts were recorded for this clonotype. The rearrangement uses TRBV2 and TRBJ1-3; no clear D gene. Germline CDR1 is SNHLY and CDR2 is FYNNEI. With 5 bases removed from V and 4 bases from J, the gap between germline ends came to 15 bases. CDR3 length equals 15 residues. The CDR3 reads CASSNRGRSGNTIYF. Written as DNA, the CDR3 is TGTGCCAGCAGTAACCGAGGCAGATCCGGAAACACCATATATTTT.

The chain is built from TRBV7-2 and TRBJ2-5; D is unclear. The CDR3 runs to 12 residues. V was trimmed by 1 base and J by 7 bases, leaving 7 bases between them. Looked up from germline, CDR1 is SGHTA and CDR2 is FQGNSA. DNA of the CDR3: TGTGCCAGCAGCTTAGACCTTGGGACCCAGTACTTC. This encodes CASSLDLGTQYF. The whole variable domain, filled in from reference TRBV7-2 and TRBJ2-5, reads GAGVSQSPSNKVTEKGKDVELRCDPISGHTALYWYRQSLGQGLEFLIYFQGNSAPDKSGLPSDRFSAERTGGSVSTLTIQRTQQEDSAVYLCASSLDLGTQYFGPGTRLLVL.

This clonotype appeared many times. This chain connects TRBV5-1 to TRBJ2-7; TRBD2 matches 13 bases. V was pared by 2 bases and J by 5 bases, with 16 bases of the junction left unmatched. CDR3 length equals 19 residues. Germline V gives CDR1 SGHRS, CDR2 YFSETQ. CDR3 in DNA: TGCGCCAGCAGCTTCCACCCGGAGGGGGGACTAGCGGGGATGAACGAGCAGTACTTC. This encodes CASSFHPEGGLAGMNEQYF.

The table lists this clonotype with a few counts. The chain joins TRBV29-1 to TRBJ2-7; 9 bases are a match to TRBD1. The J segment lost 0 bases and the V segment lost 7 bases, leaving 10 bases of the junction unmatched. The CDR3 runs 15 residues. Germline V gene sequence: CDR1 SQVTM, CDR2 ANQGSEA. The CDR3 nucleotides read TGCAGCGCCGACAGTGGACAGGGGTACTCCTACGAGCAGTACTTC. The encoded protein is CSADSGQGYSYEQYF.

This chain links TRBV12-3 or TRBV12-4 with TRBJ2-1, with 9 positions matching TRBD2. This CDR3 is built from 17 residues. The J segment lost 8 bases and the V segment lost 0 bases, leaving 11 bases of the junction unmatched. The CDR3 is CASSLALWREGPHEQFF. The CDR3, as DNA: TGTGCCAGCAGTTTAGCGCTCTGGCGGGAGGGCCCGCATGAGCAGTTCTTC.

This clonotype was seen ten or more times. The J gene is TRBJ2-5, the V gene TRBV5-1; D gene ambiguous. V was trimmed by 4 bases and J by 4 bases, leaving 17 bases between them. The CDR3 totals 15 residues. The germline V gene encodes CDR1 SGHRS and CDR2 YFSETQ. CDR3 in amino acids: CASSRDPTGGETQYF. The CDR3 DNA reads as TGCGCCAGCAGCCGCGACCCGACGGGCGGAGAGACCCAGTACTTC.

The CDR3 sequence: CASSQGPGGTQYF. CDR3 nucleotide sequence: TGTGCCAGCAGCCAAGGCCCCGGCGGTACGCAGTATTTT. The chain carries TRBV14 and TRBJ2-3; D is undetermined. Germline CDR1 and CDR2: SGHDN and FVKESK. CDR3 size: 13 residues. Trimming removed 1 base at V and 8 bases at J, with 10 bases between.

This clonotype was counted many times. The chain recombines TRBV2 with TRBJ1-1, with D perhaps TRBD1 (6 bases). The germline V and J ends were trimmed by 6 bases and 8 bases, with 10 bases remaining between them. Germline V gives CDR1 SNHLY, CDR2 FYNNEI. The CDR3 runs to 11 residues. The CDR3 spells CASSQGREAFF. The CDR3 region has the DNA TGTGCCAGCAGCCAGGGGAGGGAAGCTTTCTTT.

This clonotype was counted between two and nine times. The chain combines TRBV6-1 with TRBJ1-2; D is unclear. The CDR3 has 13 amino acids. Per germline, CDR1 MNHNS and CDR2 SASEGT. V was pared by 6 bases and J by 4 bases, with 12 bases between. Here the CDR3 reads CASRTGVLYGYTF. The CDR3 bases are TGTGCCAGCAGGACCGGGGTCCTCTATGGCTACACCTTC.

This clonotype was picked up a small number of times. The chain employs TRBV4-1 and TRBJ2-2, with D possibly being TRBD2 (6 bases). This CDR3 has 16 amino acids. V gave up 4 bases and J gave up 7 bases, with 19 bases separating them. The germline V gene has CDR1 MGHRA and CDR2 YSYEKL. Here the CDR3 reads CASSRFGGGLDGELFF. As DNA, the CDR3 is TGCGCCAGCAGCCGGTTTGGGGGAGGATTGGACGGGGAGCTGTTTTTT.

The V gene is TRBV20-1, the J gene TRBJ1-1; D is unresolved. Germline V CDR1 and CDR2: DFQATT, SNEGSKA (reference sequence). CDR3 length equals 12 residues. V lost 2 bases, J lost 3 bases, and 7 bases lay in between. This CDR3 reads CSARSLDTEAFF. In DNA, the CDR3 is TGCAGTGCTAGATCTTTGGACACTGAAGCTTTCTTT.